This T cell receptor beta chain is from a study of T-cell memory formation after mild COVID-19. The germline V gene encodes CDR1 SGHTA and CDR2 FQGNSA. Trimming took 5 bases from V and 5 from J, leaving 13 bases between them. The CDR3 length is 15 residues. Sample barcodes and UMIs were carried by the TCR alpha and TCR beta cDNA libraries that 5'RACE generated with constant-segment primers. TCRdb called the 5' RACE reads again in MiXCR, with one record for every CDR3 protein. Of around 430,000 distinct CDR3 sequences listed, about 16% were seen once; the top ten hold approximately 21%. A word on this clonotype: Its antigen is not identified.

Findings and limits, study-wide: The study detected some responding clones in pre-infection memory, suggesting cross-reactive memory joined.

The gene calls are TRBV7-2 and TRBJ1-6, with D possibly matching TRBD1 (6 bases). The source material was PBMCs or a T cell subset sorted from them (not recorded which). This TCR derives from a man in his late teens or twenties who had mild COVID-19 (a few samples of this study predate the infection). Cell type and time point are not known. The CDR3 sequence: CASSRKGGHNSPLHF. In DNA, the CDR3 is TGTGCCAGCAGCAGAAAGGGGGGGCATAATTCACCCCTCCACTTT.